The rows below give T cell receptor beta chains drawn from one sample of a study of cytomegalovirus exposure and HLA in healthy donors. The method was immunoSEQ multiplex PCR; TCRdb's version includes in-frame clones alone and lacks a portion of them. The table shows 150,000 to 200,000 clones, with 80% to 85% occurring only once. The sequencing input was PBMCs. These receptors all come from a woman between 18 and 29 years old in good health and CMV-seropositive. Both conserved end residues are part of each CDR3. D genes are given only for firm matches. Only part of the rows carry a size: once, few, many, or a class if the clone is expanded.

D gene: TRBD1; V gene: TRBV19; J gene: TRBJ2-7; clone size: NA; CDR3 DNA: TGTGCCAGTAGTGTGGGGACAGGGGAGTACGAGCAGTACTTC; CDR3 protein: CASSVGTGEYEQYF
D gene: TRBD1; V gene: TRBV7-3; J gene: TRBJ2-1; clone size: NA; CDR3 DNA: TGTGCCAGCAGCTTAACGATGACAGGGAGAAATGAGCAGTTCTTC; CDR3 protein: CASSLTMTGRNEQFF
D gene: TRBD2; V gene: TRBV7-9; J gene: TRBJ2-5; clone size: NA; CDR3 DNA: TGTGCCAGTCTGCGGGGGGCCGCAGAGACCCAGTACTTC; CDR3 protein: CASLRGAAETQYF
D gene: NA; V gene: TRBV28; J gene: TRBJ1-4; clone size: NA; CDR3 DNA: TGTGCCAGCTGCTTGATGGGGGCGTCAGGTGAAAAACTGTTTTTT; CDR3 protein: CASCLMGASGEKLFF
D gene: NA; V gene: TRBV10-3; J gene: TRBJ1-1; clone size: once; CDR3 DNA: TGTGCCATCGGAGACGGGAACACTGAAGCTTTCTTT; CDR3 protein: CAIGDGNTEAFF
D gene: NA; V gene: TRBV9; J gene: TRBJ1-2; clone size: NA; CDR3 DNA: TGTGCCAGCAGCGTAGAAGGGGGCTATGGCTACACCTTC; CDR3 protein: CASSVEGGYGYTF
D gene: TRBD1; V gene: TRBV5-4; J gene: TRBJ1-1; clone size: once; CDR3 DNA: TGTGCCAGCAGCTCGGGACGGACAGGGAACACTGAAGCTTTCTTT; CDR3 protein: CASSSGRTGNTEAFF
D gene: NA; V gene: TRBV27; J gene: TRBJ1-5; clone size: NA; CDR3 DNA: TGTGCCAGCAGTTCAGGGTTCGGTCAGCCCCAGCATTTT; CDR3 protein: CASSSGFGQPQHF
D gene: NA; V gene: TRBV7-6; J gene: TRBJ2-5; clone size: NA; CDR3 DNA: TGTGCCAGCAGCCCAGATCTGAAGGGGGTGGCCCAGTACTTC; CDR3 protein: CASSPDLKGVAQYF
D gene: TRBD2; V gene: TRBV7-9; J gene: TRBJ2-7; clone size: NA; CDR3 DNA: TGTGCCAGCAGCTTTGGAAGCGGGGGGCCTCCCTACGAGCAGTACTTC; CDR3 protein: CASSFGSGGPPYEQYF
D gene: NA; V gene: TRBV5-6; J gene: TRBJ1-2; clone size: NA; CDR3 DNA: TGTGCCAGCAGCTTTGGCAGGCGGGGGGGCTACACCTTC; CDR3 protein: CASSFGRRGGYTF
D gene: NA; V gene: TRBV7-9; J gene: TRBJ1-1; clone size: NA; CDR3 DNA: TGTGCCAGCAGCACCGGGGTGAACACTGAAGCTTTCTTT; CDR3 protein: CASSTGVNTEAFF
D gene: NA; V gene: TRBV19; J gene: TRBJ1-2; clone size: NA; CDR3 DNA: TGTGCCAGTAGTATTGGGGGGGCAGACTATGGCTACACCTTC; CDR3 protein: CASSIGGADYGYTF
D gene: TRBD1; V gene: TRBV6-5; J gene: TRBJ2-7; clone size: NA; CDR3 DNA: TGTGCCAGCATACGACAGGGAATGAACGAGCAGTACTTC; CDR3 protein: CASIRQGMNEQYF
D gene: TRBD1; V gene: TRBV2; J gene: TRBJ1-1; clone size: NA; CDR3 DNA: TGTGCCAGCGATTGGACAGGGAACACTGAAGCTTTCTTT; CDR3 protein: CASDWTGNTEAFF
D gene: NA; V gene: TRBV7-3; J gene: TRBJ2-1; clone size: once; CDR3 DNA: TGTGCCAGCGGTAGGGGGAATGAGCAGTTCTTC; CDR3 protein: CASGRGNEQFF
D gene: TRBD1; V gene: TRBV27; J gene: TRBJ1-2; clone size: NA; CDR3 DNA: TGTGCCAGCAGTTTATCGGGACAGGGGGAAACCTATGGCTACACCTTC; CDR3 protein: CASSLSGQGETYGYTF
D gene: NA; V gene: TRBV5-6; J gene: TRBJ2-2; clone size: NA; CDR3 DNA: TGTGCCAGCAGCTTAGTACTTAACACCGGGGAGCTGTTTTTT; CDR3 protein: CASSLVLNTGELFF
D gene: TRBD1; V gene: TRBV9; J gene: TRBJ1-4; clone size: NA; CDR3 DNA: TGTGCCAGCAGCCCGTACGGACAGGGTGAAAAACTGTTTTTT; CDR3 protein: CASSPYGQGEKLFF
D gene: NA; V gene: TRBV23-1; J gene: TRBJ2-4; clone size: NA; CDR3 DNA: TGCGCCAGCAGTCAACCGATGAACGTATCAGACAAAAACATTCAGTACTTC; CDR3 protein: CASSQPMNVSDKNIQYF
D gene: TRBD1; V gene: TRBV5-5; J gene: TRBJ2-1; clone size: NA; CDR3 DNA: TGTGCCAGCAGCTCGGGACAGTACAATGAGCAGTTCTTC; CDR3 protein: CASSSGQYNEQFF
D gene: TRBD1; V gene: TRBV6-6; J gene: TRBJ2-2; clone size: NA; CDR3 DNA: TGTGCCAGCGCTCTGACAGGGGTCACCGGGGAGCTGTTTTTT; CDR3 protein: CASALTGVTGELFF
D gene: NA; V gene: TRBV19; J gene: TRBJ2-2; clone size: NA; CDR3 DNA: TGTGCCAGTTACAGGGGAGGGAACACCGGGGAGCTGTTTTTT; CDR3 protein: CASYRGGNTGELFF
D gene: NA; V gene: TRBV9; J gene: TRBJ1-1; clone size: few; CDR3 DNA: TGTGCCAGCAGCCCAGGTGGACACGGGAACACTGAAGCTTTCTTT; CDR3 protein: CASSPGGHGNTEAFF
D gene: TRBD1; V gene: TRBV7-2; J gene: TRBJ1-2; clone size: once; CDR3 DNA: TGTGCCAGCAGCCTCGGGACAGGGGGGGGCTATGGCTACACCTTC; CDR3 protein: CASSLGTGGGYGYTF
D gene: NA; V gene: TRBV19; J gene: TRBJ1-5; clone size: few; CDR3 DNA: TGTGCCAGTAGTATGCAGGAGGTGTTCAGCAATCAGCCCCAGCATTTT; CDR3 protein: CASSMQEVFSNQPQHF
D gene: NA; V gene: TRBV11-3; J gene: TRBJ2-2; clone size: NA; CDR3 DNA: TGTGCCAGCAGCTTCATGAACACCGGGGAGCTGTTTTTT; CDR3 protein: CASSFMNTGELFF
D gene: TRBD2; V gene: TRBV6-1; J gene: TRBJ2-3; clone size: NA; CDR3 DNA: TGTGCCAGCAATAATGAAGCGGGGGTAGATACGCAGTATTTT; CDR3 protein: CASNNEAGVDTQYF
D gene: TRBD1; V gene: TRBV29-1; J gene: TRBJ1-6; clone size: NA; CDR3 DNA: TGCAGCGTTGCAATGACAGGGGCAGTCAATTCACCCCTCCACTTT; CDR3 protein: CSVAMTGAVNSPLHF
D gene: NA; V gene: TRBV15; J gene: TRBJ2-4; clone size: NA; CDR3 DNA: TGTGCCACCAGCTCCGGGGGTCTTCAAAACATTCAGTACTTC; CDR3 protein: CATSSGGLQNIQYF
D gene: TRBD1; V gene: TRBV19; J gene: TRBJ1-5; clone size: NA; CDR3 DNA: TGTGCCAGCTCGGACAGGGGGCGTCAGCCCCAGCATTTT; CDR3 protein: CASSDRGRQPQHF
D gene: NA; V gene: TRBV21-1; J gene: TRBJ1-1; clone size: NA; CDR3 DNA: TGTGCCAGCAGCGCGTTGGGGGGTAAAACAGCTTTCTTT; CDR3 protein: CASSALGGKTAFF
D gene: NA; V gene: TRBV11-2; J gene: TRBJ1-1; clone size: NA; CDR3 DNA: TGTGCCAGCAGCTTAGTTAGGGGTACTGAAGCTTTCTTT; CDR3 protein: CASSLVRGTEAFF
D gene: TRBD1; V gene: TRBV11-2; J gene: TRBJ1-1; clone size: once; CDR3 DNA: TGTGCCAGCAGCTCCCCTAGGACAGGATACACTGAAGCTTTCTTT; CDR3 protein: CASSSPRTGYTEAFF
D gene: NA; V gene: TRBV4-1; J gene: TRBJ2-3; clone size: NA; CDR3 DNA: TGCGCCAGCGCTATGGGGCTATCGGTAACAGATACGCAGTATTTT; CDR3 protein: CASAMGLSVTDTQYF
D gene: NA; V gene: TRBV11-2; J gene: TRBJ2-5; clone size: NA; CDR3 DNA: TGTGCCAGCAGCTCGCAGGGGCTGGGAGAGACCCAGTACTTC; CDR3 protein: CASSSQGLGETQYF
D gene: NA; V gene: TRBV7-6; J gene: TRBJ1-1; clone size: few; CDR3 DNA: TGTGCCAGCAGCTTAGGGGGGGGGAGAACTGAAGCTTTCTTT; CDR3 protein: CASSLGGGRTEAFF
D gene: NA; V gene: TRBV27; J gene: TRBJ1-2; clone size: NA; CDR3 DNA: TGTGCCAGCAGTTCAAGCGGGCAGGGCTATGGCTACACCTTC; CDR3 protein: CASSSSGQGYGYTF
D gene: NA; V gene: TRBV7-9; J gene: TRBJ1-2; clone size: NA; CDR3 DNA: TGTGCCAGCAGCCTAAACTCTTTCCATGGCTACACCTTC; CDR3 protein: CASSLNSFHGYTF
D gene: TRBD1; V gene: TRBV18; J gene: TRBJ1-2; clone size: NA; CDR3 DNA: TGTGCCAGCTCACCACCCTTAGGACAGGGGTTAAATGGCTACACCTTC; CDR3 protein: CASSPPLGQGLNGYTF
D gene: TRBD1; V gene: TRBV6-1; J gene: TRBJ2-2; clone size: NA; CDR3 DNA: TGTGCCAGCAGTGATGCTCACCCGGACTACAGGGGGCTGAACACCGGGGAGCTGTTTTTT; CDR3 protein: CASSDAHPDYRGLNTGELFF
D gene: TRBD2; V gene: TRBV19; J gene: TRBJ2-4; clone size: NA; CDR3 DNA: TGTGCCAGTAGTATTATCGCTAGCGGGGGGGCCAACATTCAGTACTTC; CDR3 protein: CASSIIASGGANIQYF
D gene: NA; V gene: TRBV19; J gene: TRBJ2-1; clone size: NA; CDR3 DNA: TGTGCCAGTAGTAGCTGGATGCGGTACAATGAGCAGTTCTTC; CDR3 protein: CASSSWMRYNEQFF
D gene: NA; V gene: TRBV20-1; J gene: TRBJ2-7; clone size: NA; CDR3 DNA: TGCAGTGCTAGAGTAGTCCACGAGCAGTACTTC; CDR3 protein: CSARVVHEQYF